This entry lists 15 T cell receptor beta chains sequenced from one sample in a study of T cell repertoires in cytomegalovirus infection (dated by TCRdb to about 2019). The data were produced on an Illumina HiSeq 1500. The public reads were run again by TCRdb, first through fastp at Q25 and then through MiXCR, and only productive beta chains were kept. Identical CDR3 protein sequences are pooled into one entry, listed with their most common genes and DNA. The sample includes roughly 120,000 distinct CDR3 sequences, with around 32% observed a single time. The top ten clonotypes cover roughly 50% of the sample. For these TCRs, the target antigens are not known. According to the study, the label for this sample's treatment or condition signals: in vitro stimulation with specific CMV peptide epitopes to enrich CMV-specific T cells. The starting material was CD8+ T cells from cultured PBMCs, obtained from culture after CMV antigen stimulation. The receptor set was obtained from a human donor in good health (CMV status not recorded). Some clones in this sample may be carry-over from other donors' samples.

V gene TRBV7-8 combines with J gene TRBJ2-7; D remains ambiguous. This CDR3 is 17 amino acids long. CDR1 and CDR2 from the germline V gene are SGHVS and FQNEAQ. With 2 bases removed from V and 1 base from J, the gap between germline ends came to 18 bases. CDR3 coding DNA: TGTGCCAGCAGCTTAATCCCCGGCAGCACCCCGTCCTACGAGCAGTACTTC. Residues: CASSLIPGSTPSYEQYF.

The chain has TRBV12-3 or TRBV12-4 and TRBJ2-3; a weak D match, TRBD2 (7 bases). Trimming stripped 5 bases from V and 7 bases from J, with 22 bases between. This CDR3 is 16 amino acids long. Written as DNA, the CDR3 is TGTGCCAGCAGTCCGACTGGCGGGGGCCTTCGGAATACGCAGTATTTT. Translating it yields CASSPTGGGLRNTQYF.

There are a few counts of this clonotype. CDR3 residues: CAGSWAGHTAFF. The CDR3 DNA follows: TGTGCCGGATCCTGGGCAGGGCACACAGCTTTCTTT. The chain recombines TRBV7-9 with TRBJ1-1; possibly TRBD1 for D (5 bases). The CDR3 loop spans 12 amino acids. V shed 11 bases and J shed 10 bases, with 20 bases lying between them. CDR1 SEHNR and CDR2 FQNEAQ come from the germline V gene (reference sequence).

This chain joins TRBV4-1 and TRBJ2-5, with 7 nucleotides matching TRBD1. The CDR3 is made up of 15 amino acids. The V gene's germline CDR1 is MGHRA and CDR2 YSYEKL. Germline trimming cut 4 bases from V and 3 bases from J; bases unmatched to any gene: 8. CDR3 DNA sequence: TGCGCCAGCAGCCGATTGTCGACAGGGAAAGAGACCCAGTACTTC. Translated, it gives CASSRLSTGKETQYF.

In this sample, this clonotype turned up a few times. The chain couples TRBV6-1 to TRBJ2-3, with unresolved D. The V end lost 4 bases, the J end lost 2 bases, and 7 bases lay between the germline ends. The CDR3 contains 13 residues. In germline, CDR1 is MNHNS, CDR2 SASEGT. CDR3 sequence reads: CASSVHYTDTQYF. CDR3 in DNA: TGTGCCAGCAGTGTCCACTACACAGATACGCAGTATTTT.

This clonotype came up many times. This chain uses TRBV7-8 with TRBJ1-6, with D hard to call. Trimming pared 8 bases from V and 0 bases from J, leaving 11 bases between. The CDR3 consists of 15 residues. Germline CDR1 is SGHVS and CDR2 is FQNEAQ. This CDR3 is CASGVGSSYNSPLHF. Written as DNA, the CDR3 is TGTGCCAGCGGGGTAGGGAGCTCCTATAATTCACCCCTCCACTTT.

This clonotype has just a few counts. This chain connects TRBV19 to TRBJ1-1, with D unresolved. V was trimmed by 3 bases and J by 1 base, leaving 12 bases between them. In germline, CDR1 is LNHDA, CDR2 SQIVND (reference sequence). The CDR3 extends over 15 amino acids. Written as DNA, the CDR3 is TGTGCCAGTAGTATTGAGCAGGCTGCGAACACTGAAGCTTTCTTT. Encoded protein: CASSIEQAANTEAFF.

CDR3 sequence (DNA): TGTGCCAGCGAGACAGGGAGCGGCTACACCTTC. Residues: CASETGSGYTF. This rearrangement joins TRBV5-5 to TRBJ1-2, with 7 bases fitting TRBD1. The CDR3 covers 11 residues. J lost 8 bases, V lost 7 bases, and 5 bases had no gene match. Germline CDR1 is SGHKS and CDR2 is YYEKEE (reference sequence).

The chain employs TRBV7-6 and TRBJ1-1, with 8 nucleotides matching TRBD1. The V segment lost 3 bases and the J segment 2 bases; nucleotides outside the gene matches: 8. The CDR3 spans 16 residues. The germline CDR1 and CDR2 sequences are SGHVS and FNYEAQ. CDR3 sequence reads: CASSFTGTGFNTEAFF. Written as DNA, the CDR3 is TGTGCCAGCAGCTTCACGGGGACAGGCTTTAACACTGAAGCTTTCTTT.

This clonotype was counted many times. The chain combines TRBV9 with TRBJ2-2; D unresolved. CDR1 is SGDLS and CDR2 is YYNGEE in the germline V gene. Trimming pared 0 bases from V and 0 bases from J, leaving 9 bases between. CDR3 length: 16 amino acids. The CDR3 nucleotides read TGTGCCAGCAGCGTAGAGGCACTTCCGAACACCGGGGAGCTGTTTTTT. This encodes CASSVEALPNTGELFF.

The chain has TRBV20-1 and TRBJ2-7, with 9 positions matching TRBD1. With 5 bases clipped from V and 3 bases from J, the junction kept 11 bases outside the gene matches. Germline V gene data show CDR1 as DFQATT and CDR2 as SNEGSKA (reference sequence). The CDR3 loop spans 15 amino acids. CDR3 sequence: CSASTGQGYRYEQYF. Written as DNA, the CDR3 is TGCAGTGCTTCGACCGGACAGGGGTATCGCTACGAGCAGTACTTC.

This clonotype was found many times. J is TRBJ2-3 and V is TRBV7-2; 7 bases line up with TRBD2. Germline-derived CDR1 and CDR2 are SGHTA and FQGNSA. The CDR3 extends over 14 amino acids. The junction had 1 base not matched to a gene; V was cut back by 3 bases and J by 1 base. The CDR3 DNA follows: TGTGCCAGCAGCTTGCTAGCGGGCACAGATACGCAGTATTTT. Translated: CASSLLAGTDTQYF.

The chain recombines TRBV29-1 with TRBJ2-5; TRBD2 matches at 9 bases. The CDR3 has 16 residues. The germline gives CDR1 SQVTM, CDR2 ANQGSEA. V shed 4 bases, J shed 1 base, and the junction held 10 bases outside the gene matches. The CDR3: CSVVPPGGRVQETQYF. The CDR3, as DNA: TGCAGCGTTGTTCCACCCGGCGGGAGGGTCCAAGAGACCCAGTACTTC.

For this clonotype: The junction departs from germline at one end; a sequencing error may be responsible. The V call is TRBV4-1, the J call TRBJ2-6; 16 bases are a match to TRBD2. Germline V gives CDR1 MGHRA, CDR2 YSYEKL. The CDR3 totals 20 residues. CDR3 sequence: CASSQGLAGGGGSGTNVLTF. The CDR3 coding sequence is TGCGCCAGCAGCCAGGGACTAGCGGGGGGGGGAGGCTCTGGGACCAACGTCCTGACTTTC.

This clonotype was observed a handful of times. The chain couples TRBV6-2 or TRBV6-3 to TRBJ2-1; D possibly matches TRBD1 or TRBD2 (5 bases each). CDR1 MNHEY and CDR2 SVGEGT come from the germline V gene. V was cut by 0 bases and J by 1 base, with 10 bases left in between. This CDR3 region has 16 residues. The CDR3 is CASSYSSGASYNEQFF. Here the CDR3 DNA reads TGTGCCAGCAGTTACTCTTCCGGGGCATCCTACAATGAGCAGTTCTTC.